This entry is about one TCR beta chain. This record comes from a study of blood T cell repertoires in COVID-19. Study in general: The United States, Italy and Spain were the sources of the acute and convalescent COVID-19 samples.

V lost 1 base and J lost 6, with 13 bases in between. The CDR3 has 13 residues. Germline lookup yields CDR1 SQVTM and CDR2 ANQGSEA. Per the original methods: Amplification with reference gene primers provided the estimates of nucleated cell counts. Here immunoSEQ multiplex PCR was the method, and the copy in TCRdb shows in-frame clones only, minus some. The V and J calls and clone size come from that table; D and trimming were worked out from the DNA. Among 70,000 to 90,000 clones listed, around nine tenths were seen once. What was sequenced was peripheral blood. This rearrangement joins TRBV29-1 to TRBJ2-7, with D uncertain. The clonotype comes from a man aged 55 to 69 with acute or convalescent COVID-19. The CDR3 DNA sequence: TGCAGCGTTGAAGGAGGTCCCCTACGCGAGCAGTACTTC. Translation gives CSVEGGPLREQYF.